This TCR beta chain stems from a study of shared clonotypes between healthy human individuals. Cells designated naive CD8 were CD45RO-negative and were positively selected for CCR7, with terminally differentiated effector memory CD45RA+ cells excluded. The V gene's germline CDR1 is SGDLS and CDR2 YYNGEE. This CDR3 comprises 15 residues. Between the trimmed V and J ends, which lost 3 bases and 6 bases, there was a span of 19 bases. TCRdb's copy holds only in-frame clones and misses some; the assay was immunoSEQ multiplex PCR. Of some 740,000 clones listed, around 93% were seen once; the top ten hold approximately 25%.

The V gene is TRBV9, the J gene TRBJ2-7; D call uncertain. The sequenced sample was naive CD8+ T cells sorted from blood. This receptor was obtained from a man aged 25 to 40 in good health. The CDR3, as DNA: TGTGCCAGCAGCGCCCGGACGGGCTCCCTCCTCGAGCAGTACTTC. Translating it yields CASSARTGSLLEQYF.